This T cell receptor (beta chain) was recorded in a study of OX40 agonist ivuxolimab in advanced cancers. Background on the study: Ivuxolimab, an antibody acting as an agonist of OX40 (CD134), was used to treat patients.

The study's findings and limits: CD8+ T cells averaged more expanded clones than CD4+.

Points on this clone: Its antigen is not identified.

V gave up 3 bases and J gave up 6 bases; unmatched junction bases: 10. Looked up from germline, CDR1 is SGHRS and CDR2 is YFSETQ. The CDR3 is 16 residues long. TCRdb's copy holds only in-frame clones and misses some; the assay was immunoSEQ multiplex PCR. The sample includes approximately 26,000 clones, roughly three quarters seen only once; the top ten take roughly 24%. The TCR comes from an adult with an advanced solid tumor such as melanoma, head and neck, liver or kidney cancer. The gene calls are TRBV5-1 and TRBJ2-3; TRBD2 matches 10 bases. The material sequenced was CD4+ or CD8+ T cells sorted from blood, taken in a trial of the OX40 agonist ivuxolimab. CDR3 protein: CASSWPLAGKVDTQYF. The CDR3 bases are TGCGCCAGCAGCTGGCCACTAGCGGGAAAGGTGGATACGCAGTATTTT.